Presented here are 4 T cell receptor beta chains from one specimen sequenced in a study of cytotoxic CD8 clonotypes in ibrutinib-treated CLL. Sequencing was performed with immunoSEQ multiplex PCR; in TCRdb, only in-frame clones are kept and a portion is missing. This table holds about 300,000 clones, around 76% found once. The source was PBMCs, collected at disease progression, from a patient treated with ibrutinib. The origin of the receptors is a human donor with chronic lymphocytic leukemia.

The chain links TRBV4-1 to TRBJ2-7; TRBD1 is a possible D gene (6 bases). The CDR3 has 15 amino acids. V lost 0 bases, J lost 4 bases, and 13 bases lay in between. Germline assignment: CDR1 MGHRA and CDR2 YSYEKL. The CDR3 coding sequence is TGCGCCAGCAGCCAAGACGGGACATTTCGGTACGAGCAGTACTTC. Amino acid sequence: CASSQDGTFRYEQYF.

The DNA of the CDR3 is TGTGCCAGCAGCTTAGATGACAGGGAGGCTTCACCCCTCCACTTT. This sequence encodes CASSLDDREASPLHF. The J gene is TRBJ1-6, the V gene TRBV11-2; 7 positions agree with TRBD1. This CDR3 spans 15 amino acids. The germline gives CDR1 SGHAT, CDR2 FQNNGV. The ends lost 0 bases at V and 9 bases at J; junction bases unmatched: 5.

The chain employs TRBV7-6 and TRBJ2-5; either TRBD1 or TRBD2 may supply D (6 bases each). V lost 5 bases and J 1 base, leaving 17 bases between the germline ends. The CDR3 covers 16 residues. The V gene's germline CDR1 is SGHVS and CDR2 FNYEAQ. The CDR3 is CASSLKVGGLQETQYF. CDR3 nucleotides: TGTGCCAGCAGCCTTAAGGTGGGGGGCCTCCAAGAGACCCAGTACTTC.

The chain employs TRBV12-5 and TRBJ2-1; 8 positions agree with TRBD1. The germline CDR1 and CDR2 sequences are LGHNT and FRNRAP. V lost 0 bases and J lost 7; bases outside the gene matches: 8. The CDR3 consists of 16 residues. The CDR3 is CASGLVIGTGLNEQFF. In DNA form, the CDR3 reads TGTGCTAGTGGTTTGGTAATTGGGACAGGTCTAAATGAGCAGTTCTTC.